The subject of this entry is one TCR beta chain. TCRdb keeps only in-frame clones here, not all; method: immunoSEQ multiplex PCR. The repertoire holds approximately 220,000 clones, with 90% as singletons. CDR1 and CDR2 from the germline V gene are LNHDA and SQIVND (reference sequence). After removal of 4 bases from V and 6 bases from J, the junction contained 7 bases not matched to a gene. The length of the CDR3 is 14 residues. The data originate from a study of blood T cell repertoires in COVID-19. Study information: Material from acute and convalescent COVID-19 was sourced from the United States, Italy and Spain.

The V call is TRBV19, the J call TRBJ2-3; 7 nucleotides align to TRBD1. Material for sequencing was PBMCs or T cells enriched from blood (not recorded which). This clonotype was obtained from a man aged 30 to 45 who had been exposed to COVID-19. CDR3 bases: TGTGCCAGTAGTAAAACAGGGGAAGGGGATACGCAGTATTTT. This encodes CASSKTGEGDTQYF.